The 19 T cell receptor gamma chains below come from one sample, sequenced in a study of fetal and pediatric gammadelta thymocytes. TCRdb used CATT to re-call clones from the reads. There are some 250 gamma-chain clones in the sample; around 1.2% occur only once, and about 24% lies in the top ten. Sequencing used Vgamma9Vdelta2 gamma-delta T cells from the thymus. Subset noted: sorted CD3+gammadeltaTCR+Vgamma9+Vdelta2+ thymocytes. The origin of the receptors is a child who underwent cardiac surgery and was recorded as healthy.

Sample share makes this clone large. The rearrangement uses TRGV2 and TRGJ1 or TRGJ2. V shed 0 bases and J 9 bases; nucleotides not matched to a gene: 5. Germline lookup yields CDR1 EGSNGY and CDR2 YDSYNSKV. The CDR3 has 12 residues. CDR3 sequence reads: CATWDGHIKKLF. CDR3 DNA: TGTGCCACCTGGGACGGGCATATTAAGAAACTCTTT.

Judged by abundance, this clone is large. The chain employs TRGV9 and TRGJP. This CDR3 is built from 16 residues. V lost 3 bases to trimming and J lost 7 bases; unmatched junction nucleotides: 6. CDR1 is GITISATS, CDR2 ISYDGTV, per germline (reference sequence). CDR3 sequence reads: CALWEKFELGKKIKVF. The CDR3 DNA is TGTGCCTTGTGGGAGAAATTCGAGTTGGGCAAAAAAATCAAGGTATTT.

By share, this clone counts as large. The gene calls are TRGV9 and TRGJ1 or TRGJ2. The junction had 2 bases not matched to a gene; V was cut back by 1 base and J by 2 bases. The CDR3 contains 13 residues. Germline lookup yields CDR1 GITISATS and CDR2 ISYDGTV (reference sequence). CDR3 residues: CALWEVHYYKKLF. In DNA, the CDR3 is TGTGCCTTGTGGGAGGTCCATTATTATAAGAAACTCTTT.

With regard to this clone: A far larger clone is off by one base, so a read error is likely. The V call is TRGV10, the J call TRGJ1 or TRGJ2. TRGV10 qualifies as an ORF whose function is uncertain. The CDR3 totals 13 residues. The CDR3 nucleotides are TGTGCGGCGTGGGTACATAATTATTATAAGAAACTCTTT. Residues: CAAWVHNYYKKLF.

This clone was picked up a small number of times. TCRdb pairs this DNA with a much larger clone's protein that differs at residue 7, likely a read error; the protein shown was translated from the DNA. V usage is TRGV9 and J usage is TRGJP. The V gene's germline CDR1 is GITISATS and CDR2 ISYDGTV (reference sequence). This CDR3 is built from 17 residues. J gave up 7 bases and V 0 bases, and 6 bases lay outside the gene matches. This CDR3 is CALWEVSQELGKKIKVF. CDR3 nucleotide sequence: TGTGCCTTGTGGGAGGTGTCCCAGGAGTTGGGCAAAAAAATCAAGGTATTT.

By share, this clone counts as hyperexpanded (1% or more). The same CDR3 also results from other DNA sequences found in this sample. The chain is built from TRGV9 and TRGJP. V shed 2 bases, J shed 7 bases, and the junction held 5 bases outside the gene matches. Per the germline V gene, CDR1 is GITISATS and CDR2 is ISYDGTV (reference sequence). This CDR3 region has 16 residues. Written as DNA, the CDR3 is TGTGCCTTGTGGGAGGCGCAGGAGTTGGGCAAAAAAATCAAGGTATTT. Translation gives CALWEAQELGKKIKVF.

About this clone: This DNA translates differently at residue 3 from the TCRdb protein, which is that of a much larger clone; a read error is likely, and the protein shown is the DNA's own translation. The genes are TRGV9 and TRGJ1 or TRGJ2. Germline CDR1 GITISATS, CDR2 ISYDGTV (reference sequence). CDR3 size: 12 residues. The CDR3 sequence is CAVWEVYYKKLF. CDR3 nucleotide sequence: TGTGCCGTGTGGGAGGTGTATTATAAGAAACTCTTT.

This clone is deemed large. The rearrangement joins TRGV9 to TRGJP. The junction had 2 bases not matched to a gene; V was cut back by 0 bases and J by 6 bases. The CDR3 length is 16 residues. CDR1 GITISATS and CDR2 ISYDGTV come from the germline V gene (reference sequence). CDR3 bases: TGTGCCTTGTGGGAGGTGCCAGAGTTGGGCAAAAAAATCAAGGTATTT. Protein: CALWEVPELGKKIKVF.

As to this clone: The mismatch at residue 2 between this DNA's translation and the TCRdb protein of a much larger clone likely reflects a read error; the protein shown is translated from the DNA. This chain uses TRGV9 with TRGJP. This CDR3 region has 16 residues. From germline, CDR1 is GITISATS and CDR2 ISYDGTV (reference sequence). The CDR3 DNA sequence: TGTACCTTGTGGGGGATGCAAGAGTTGGGCAAAAAAATCAAGGTATTT. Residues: CTLWGMQELGKKIKVF.

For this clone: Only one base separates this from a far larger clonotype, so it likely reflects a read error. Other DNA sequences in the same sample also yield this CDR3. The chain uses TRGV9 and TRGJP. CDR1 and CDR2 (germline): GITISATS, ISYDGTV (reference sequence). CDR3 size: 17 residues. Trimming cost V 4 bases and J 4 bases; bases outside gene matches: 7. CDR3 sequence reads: CALWEAIQELGKKIKVF. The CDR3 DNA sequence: TGTGCCTTGTGGGAAGCGATTCAAGAGTTGGGCAAAAAAATCAAGGTATTT.

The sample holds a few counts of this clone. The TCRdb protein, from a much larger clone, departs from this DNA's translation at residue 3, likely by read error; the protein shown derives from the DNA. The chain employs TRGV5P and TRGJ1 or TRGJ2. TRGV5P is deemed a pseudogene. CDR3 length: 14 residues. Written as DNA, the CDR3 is TGTGCCGCCTGGGGGGCAACGAATTATTATAAGAAACTCTTT. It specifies CAAWGATNYYKKLF.

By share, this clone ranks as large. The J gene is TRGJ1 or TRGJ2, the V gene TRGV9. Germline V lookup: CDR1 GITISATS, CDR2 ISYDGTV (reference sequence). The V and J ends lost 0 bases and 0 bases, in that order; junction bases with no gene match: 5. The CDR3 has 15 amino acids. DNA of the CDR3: TGTGCCTTGTGGGAGGTGCATAGGAATTATTATAAGAAACTCTTT. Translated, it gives CALWEVHRNYYKKLF.

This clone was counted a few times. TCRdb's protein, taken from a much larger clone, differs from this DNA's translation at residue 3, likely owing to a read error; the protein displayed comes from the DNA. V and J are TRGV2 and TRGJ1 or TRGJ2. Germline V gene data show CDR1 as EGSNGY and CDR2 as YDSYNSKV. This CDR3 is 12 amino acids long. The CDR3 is CAAWDGHIKKLF. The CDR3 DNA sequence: TGTGCCGCCTGGGACGGGCATATTAAGAAACTCTTT.

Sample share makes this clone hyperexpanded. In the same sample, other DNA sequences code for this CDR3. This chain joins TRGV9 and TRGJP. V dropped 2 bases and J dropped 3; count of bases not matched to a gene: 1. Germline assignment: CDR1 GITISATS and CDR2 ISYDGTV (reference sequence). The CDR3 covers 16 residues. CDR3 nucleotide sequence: TGTGCCTTGTGGGAGGCGCAAGAGTTGGGCAAAAAAATCAAGGTATTT. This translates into CALWEAQELGKKIKVF.

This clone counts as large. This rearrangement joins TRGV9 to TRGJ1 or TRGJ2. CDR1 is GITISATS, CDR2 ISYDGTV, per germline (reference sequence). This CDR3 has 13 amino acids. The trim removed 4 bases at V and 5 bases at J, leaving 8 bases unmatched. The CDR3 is CALWEPRDYKKLF. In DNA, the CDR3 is TGTGCCTTGTGGGAACCCCGAGATTATAAGAAACTCTTT.

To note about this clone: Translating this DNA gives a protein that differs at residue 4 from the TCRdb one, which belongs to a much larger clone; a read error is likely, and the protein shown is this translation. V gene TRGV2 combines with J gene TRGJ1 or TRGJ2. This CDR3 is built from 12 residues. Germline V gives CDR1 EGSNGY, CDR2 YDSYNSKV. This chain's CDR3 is CATRDGHIKKLF. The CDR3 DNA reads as TGTGCCACCCGGGACGGGCATATTAAGAAACTCTTT.

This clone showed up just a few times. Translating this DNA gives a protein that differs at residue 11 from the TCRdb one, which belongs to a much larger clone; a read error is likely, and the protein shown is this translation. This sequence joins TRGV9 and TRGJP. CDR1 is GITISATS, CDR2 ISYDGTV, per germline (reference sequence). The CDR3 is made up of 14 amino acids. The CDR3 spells CALWEELGKKNKVF. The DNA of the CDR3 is TGTGCCTTGTGGGAGGAGTTGGGCAAAAAAAACAAGGTATTT.

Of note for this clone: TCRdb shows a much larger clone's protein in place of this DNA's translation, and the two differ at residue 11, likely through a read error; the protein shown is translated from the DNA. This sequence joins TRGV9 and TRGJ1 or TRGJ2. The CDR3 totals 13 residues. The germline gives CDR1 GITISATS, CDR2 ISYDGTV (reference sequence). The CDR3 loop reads CALWEQGGYKNLF. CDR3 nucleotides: TGTGCCTTGTGGGAGCAGGGTGGTTATAAGAATCTCTTT.

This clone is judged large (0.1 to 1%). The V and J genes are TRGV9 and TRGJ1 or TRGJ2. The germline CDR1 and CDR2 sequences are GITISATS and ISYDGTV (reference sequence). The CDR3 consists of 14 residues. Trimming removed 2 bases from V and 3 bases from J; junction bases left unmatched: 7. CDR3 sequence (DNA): TGTGCCTTGTGGGAGGCCAAAACTTATTATAAGAAACTCTTT. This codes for CALWEAKTYYKKLF.